Below, one TCR beta chain is given with its context. The antigen remains unidentified. Healthy and HIV-negative, the adult donors had no recent acute infections or vaccinations. This entry belongs to a study of shared clonotypes between healthy human individuals. Study observations and caveats: What limited the represented genetic and exposure-history diversity was the small number of donors.

Every subset had its genomic DNA shared out evenly among several immunoSEQ plates. Sequencing was performed with immunoSEQ multiplex PCR; in TCRdb, only in-frame clones are kept and a portion is missing. The table includes about 480,000 clones, over 60% detected once. The sequence was obtained from a woman in her thirties or forties in good health. Some clones in this sample may be carry-over from other donors' samples. The sequencing input was PBMCs.

The CDR3 coding sequence is TGTGCCAGCAGCGAGGGACAGAGGAACACCGGGGAGCTGTTTTTT. It is translated as CASSEGQRNTGELFF. V and J are TRBV5-4 and TRBJ2-2; 7 bases map to TRBD1. The ends lost 4 bases at V and 1 base at J; junction bases unmatched: 4. CDR1 and CDR2 from the germline V gene are SGHNT and YYREEE (reference sequence). This CDR3 contains 15 residues.